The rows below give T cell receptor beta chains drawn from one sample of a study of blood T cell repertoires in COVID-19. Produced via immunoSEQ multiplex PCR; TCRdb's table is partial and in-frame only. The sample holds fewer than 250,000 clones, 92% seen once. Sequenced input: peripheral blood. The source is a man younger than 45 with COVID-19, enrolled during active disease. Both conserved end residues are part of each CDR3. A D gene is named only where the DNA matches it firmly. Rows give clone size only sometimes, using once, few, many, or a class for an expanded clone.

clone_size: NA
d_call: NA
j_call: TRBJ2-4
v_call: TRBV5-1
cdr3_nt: TGCGCCAGCAGCTCCCCGGGGGTAGGGGCCAAAAACATTCAGTACTTC
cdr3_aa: CASSSPGVGAKNIQYF

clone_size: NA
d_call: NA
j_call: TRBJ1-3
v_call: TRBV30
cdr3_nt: TGTGCCTGGAGTGTGGGGGGAGGAAACACCATATATTTT
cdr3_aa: CAWSVGGGNTIYF

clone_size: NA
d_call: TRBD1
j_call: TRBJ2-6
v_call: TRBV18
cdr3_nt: TGTGCCAGCTCACCTCTGGGACAGGGGGCGCATATTACTGGGGCCAACGTCCTGACTTTC
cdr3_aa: CASSPLGQGAHITGANVLTF

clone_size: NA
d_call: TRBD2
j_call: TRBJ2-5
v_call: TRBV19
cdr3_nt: TGTGCCAGTAGGGCTAGCGGGGGGTCCCAAGAGACCCAGTACTTC
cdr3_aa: CASRASGGSQETQYF

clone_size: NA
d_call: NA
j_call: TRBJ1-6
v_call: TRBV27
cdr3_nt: TGTGCCAGCAGTATCGGGTTCTCCTATAATTCACCCCTCCACTTT
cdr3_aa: CASSIGFSYNSPLHF

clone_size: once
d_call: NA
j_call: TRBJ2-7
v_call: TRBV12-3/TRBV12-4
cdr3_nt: TGTGCCAGCAGTGGCCCCCACGAGCAGTACTTC
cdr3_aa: CASSGPHEQYF

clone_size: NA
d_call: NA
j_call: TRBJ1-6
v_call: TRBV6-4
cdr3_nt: TGTGCCAGCAGTCCCGGAGCGGGGGGTAGCAGTTCACCCCTCCACTTT
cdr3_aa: CASSPGAGGSSSPLHF

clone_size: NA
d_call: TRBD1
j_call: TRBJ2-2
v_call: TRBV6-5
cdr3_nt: TGTGCCAGCAGTTACTTTCAGGGGGCCACCGGGGAGCTGTTTTTT
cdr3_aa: CASSYFQGATGELFF

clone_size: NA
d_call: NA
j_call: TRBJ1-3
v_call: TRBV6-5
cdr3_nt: TGTGCCAGCAGTTCGATCGGGGTTTACACCATATATTTT
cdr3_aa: CASSSIGVYTIYF

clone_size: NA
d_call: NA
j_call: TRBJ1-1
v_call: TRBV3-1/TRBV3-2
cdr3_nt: TGTGCCAGCAGCCCGGCAGGGGCATTGAGTACTGAAGCTTTCTTT
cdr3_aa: CASSPAGALSTEAFF

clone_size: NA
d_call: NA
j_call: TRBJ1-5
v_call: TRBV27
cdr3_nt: TGTGCCAGCAGTTTTGGAGACGGTAGCAATCAGCCCCAGCATTTT
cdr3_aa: CASSFGDGSNQPQHF

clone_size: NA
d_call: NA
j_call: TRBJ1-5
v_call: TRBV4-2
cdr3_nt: TGTGCCAGCAGCCAAGTAGGAGGGATAGACAATCAGCCCCAGCATTTT
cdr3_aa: CASSQVGGIDNQPQHF

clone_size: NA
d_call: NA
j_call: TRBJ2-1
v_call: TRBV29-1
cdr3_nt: TGCAGCGTTGACGGCCAGGGGAGAAGGGAGCAGTTCTTC
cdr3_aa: CSVDGQGRREQFF

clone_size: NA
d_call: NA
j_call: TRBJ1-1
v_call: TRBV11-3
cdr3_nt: TGTGCCAGCAGCTCGACTCCGAACACTGAAGCTTTCTTT
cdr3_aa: CASSSTPNTEAFF

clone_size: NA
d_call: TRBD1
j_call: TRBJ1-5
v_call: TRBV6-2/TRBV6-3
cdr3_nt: TGTGCCAGCAGTCTGACAGGGCTAGGGAATCAGCCCCAGCATTTT
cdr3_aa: CASSLTGLGNQPQHF